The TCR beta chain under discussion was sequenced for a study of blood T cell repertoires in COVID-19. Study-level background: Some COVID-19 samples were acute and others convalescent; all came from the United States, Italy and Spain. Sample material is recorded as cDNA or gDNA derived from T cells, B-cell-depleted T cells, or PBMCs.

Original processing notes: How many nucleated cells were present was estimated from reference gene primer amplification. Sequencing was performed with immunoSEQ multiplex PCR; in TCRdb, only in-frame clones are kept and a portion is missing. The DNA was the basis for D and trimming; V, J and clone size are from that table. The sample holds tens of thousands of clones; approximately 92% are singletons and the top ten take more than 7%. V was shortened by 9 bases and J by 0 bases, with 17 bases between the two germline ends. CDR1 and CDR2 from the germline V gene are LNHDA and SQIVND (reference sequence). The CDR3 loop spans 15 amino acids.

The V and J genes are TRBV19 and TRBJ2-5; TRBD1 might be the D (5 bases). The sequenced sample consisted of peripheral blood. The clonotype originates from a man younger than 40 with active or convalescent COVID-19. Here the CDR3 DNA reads TGTGCCAGCACCCCAGACAGCACCCACCAAGAGACCCAGTACTTC. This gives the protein CASTPDSTHQETQYF.